The 3 T cell receptor beta chains in this list originate from one sample, sequenced in a study of T-cell memory formation after mild COVID-19. Via MiXCR, TCRdb re-called the 5' RACE reads, giving one row per CDR3 protein. The data hold about 38,000 distinct CDR3 sequences, with about an eighth observed a single time. Sequenced: PBMCs or a T cell subset sorted from them (not recorded which). Every receptor here comes from a man in his late teens or twenties who had mild COVID-19 (a few samples of this study predate the infection). Cell type and time point are not known.

Ten or more counts support this clonotype. This rearrangement joins TRBV7-2 to TRBJ2-7, with 14 bases that match TRBD2. Per the germline V gene, CDR1 is SGHTA and CDR2 is FQGNSA. The length of the CDR3 is 17 residues. This CDR3 reads CATSYSGTSGGSYEQYV. CDR3 DNA: TGTGCCACCAGCTATAGCGGGACTAGCGGGGGCTCCTACGAGCAGTACGTC.

This clonotype turned up a few times. This chain connects TRBV6-5 to TRBJ2-3, with unresolved D. Trimming pared 5 bases from V and 0 bases from J, leaving 12 bases between. Looked up from germline, CDR1 is MNHEY and CDR2 is SVGAGI. The CDR3 runs 15 residues. The CDR3 DNA reads as TGTGCCAGCAGTGCCCTACGTGCTAGCACAGATACGCAGTATTTT. Translation gives CASSALRASTDTQYF.

This clonotype has a single count. This may be a read error: a much more frequent sequence differs by one nucleotide. The V call is TRBV13, the J call TRBJ2-2; 7 nucleotides agree with TRBD2. The length of the CDR3 is 14 residues. Germline V gene sequence: CDR1 PRHDT, CDR2 FYEKMQ (reference sequence). The DNA of the CDR3 is TGTTCCAGCAGATCCCGGGGGGACACCGGGGAGCTGTTTTTT. Amino acid sequence: CSSRSRGDTGELFF. Full variable domain (missing parts from reference TRBV13 and TRBJ2-2): AAGVIQSPRHLIKEKRETATLKCYPIPRHDTVYWYQQGPGQDPQFLISFYEKMQSDKGSIPDRFSAQQFSDYHSELNMSSLELGDSALYFCSSRSRGDTGELFFGEGSRLTVL.